The 28 T cell receptor beta chains presented below share a single source sample, sequenced in a study of patients and donors after allogeneic stem cell transplantation. TCRdb used MiXCR to reprocess the RT-PCR reads, holding one entry per CDR3 protein. In the table there are about a million distinct CDR3 sequences, 15% to 20% of which are singletons. Sequenced input: blood, either unsorted or a sorted T cell fraction (not recorded which). These receptors were taken from a human donor who was either an allogeneic HSCT recipient or a stem cell or donor lymphocyte infusion donor (not recorded which). It is not recorded whose cells these are; they may come from a transplant donor.

The V call is TRBV24-1, the J call TRBJ1-1; D gene ambiguous. The CDR3 loop spans 13 amino acids. V was clipped by 4 bases and J by 3 bases, with 8 bases between them. Per the germline V gene, CDR1 is KGHDR and CDR2 is SFDVKD. CDR3 loop: CATSDPRYTEAFF. For the CDR3, the DNA is TGTGCCACCAGTGACCCGAGGTACACTGAAGCTTTCTTT.

This clonotype has only a few counts. The V gene is TRBV20-1, the J gene TRBJ1-6; D uncertain. Trimming cost V 2 bases and J 6 bases, with 5 bases left between them. Germline V gives CDR1 DFQATT, CDR2 SNEGSKA (reference sequence). The CDR3 contains 12 residues. The CDR3 DNA follows: TGCAGTGCTAGACAGGTTAATTCACCCCTCCACTTT. Translation gives CSARQVNSPLHF.

The CDR3 DNA reads TGCAGTGCTAGGGTACGGGACCATGGGCAGTTCTTC. Encoded protein: CSARVRDHGQFF. The rearrangement joins TRBV20-1 to TRBJ2-1; D may match TRBD1 or TRBD2 (5 bases each). The germline CDR1 and CDR2 sequences are DFQATT and SNEGSKA (reference sequence). V was trimmed by 3 bases and J by 12 bases, leaving 15 bases between them. The CDR3 length is 12 residues.

In this sample, this clonotype turned up many times. The chain employs TRBV10-3 and TRBJ2-3, with 12 bases aligning to TRBD2. The V gene's germline CDR1 is ENHRY and CDR2 SYGVKD. The CDR3 contains 16 residues. With V trimmed by 4 bases and J by 0 bases, 2 bases remained unmatched. The CDR3 DNA is TGTGCCATCAGTGGACTAGCGGGGGCTAGCACAGATACGCAGTATTTT. Amino acid sequence: CAISGLAGASTDTQYF.

This clonotype was seen a few times. The chain recombines TRBV21-1 with TRBJ1-6; TRBD1, the D gene given by the table, was not confirmed from the DNA. TRBV21-1 is designated a pseudogene. The CDR3 length is 15 residues. Written as DNA, the CDR3 is TGTGCCAGCAGCCTAGGGGCGGGGACGGGATCACCCCTCCACTTT. It translates to CASSLGAGTGSPLHF.

This clonotype has a handful of counts. The V gene is TRBV5-1, the J gene TRBJ2-3, with 10 bases identical to TRBD2. This CDR3 is built from 15 residues. V trimming: 4 bases; J trimming: 6 bases; junction bases outside the gene matches: 8. Germline loops: CDR1 SGHRS, CDR2 YFSETQ. The CDR3 bases are TGCGCCAGCAGCACCAGCGGGAGGGCCGGGGATACGCAGTATTTT. It codes for CASSTSGRAGDTQYF.

This chain connects TRBV3-1 to TRBJ2-7; 8 bases line up with TRBD1. Germline V gives CDR1 LGHDT, CDR2 YNNKEL (reference sequence). The CDR3 loop spans 15 amino acids. V lost 4 bases and J lost 1; bases outside the gene matches: 6. Written as DNA, the CDR3 is TGTGCCAGCAGCCGCAAGCAGGGGGCATCCTACGAGCAGTACTTC. Translated, it gives CASSRKQGASYEQYF.

This clonotype was detected many times. The chain carries TRBV12-3 or TRBV12-4 and TRBJ2-3; D not resolved. V lost 7 bases, J lost 2 bases, and 4 bases lay in between. The CDR3 spans 11 residues. The CDR3 sequence is CASTPTDTQYF. CDR3 DNA sequence: TGTGCCAGCACTCCCACAGATACGCAGTATTTT.

This clonotype came up a few times. The chain links TRBV7-9 to TRBJ1-2; weak D call: TRBD1 (6 bases). This CDR3 region has 15 residues. The germline CDR1 and CDR2 sequences are SEHNR and FQNEAQ (reference sequence). With 0 bases removed from V and 6 bases from J, the gap between germline ends came to 14 bases. The CDR3 DNA follows: TGTGCCAGCAGCTTAGCGTTGGGATACAGGGATGGCTACACCTTC. Protein: CASSLALGYRDGYTF.

The genes are TRBV29-1 and TRBJ2-7; D could derive from TRBD1 or TRBD2 (6 bases each). This CDR3 contains 12 residues. Trimming left V 7 bases short and J 3 bases short, with 13 bases between. Germline V gene data show CDR1 as SQVTM and CDR2 as ANQGSEA. CDR3 sequence: CSGGDTSYEQYF. The CDR3 nucleotides read TGCAGCGGGGGGGACACCAGCTACGAGCAGTACTTC.

This clonotype was observed once. V is TRBV20-1 and J is TRBJ2-7; unclear D gene. Germline V lookup: CDR1 DFQATT, CDR2 SNEGSKA (reference sequence). The CDR3 spans 13 residues. V lost 6 bases to trimming and J lost 0 bases, with 12 bases between them. Here the CDR3 reads CSAGKTFSYEQYF. The CDR3 region has the DNA TGCAGTGCCGGAAAGACTTTCTCCTACGAGCAGTACTTC.

This clonotype was counted a few times. The V gene is TRBV12-3 or TRBV12-4, the J gene TRBJ1-2; D uncertain. The CDR3 is made up of 13 amino acids. The V end lost 4 bases, the J end lost 3 bases, and 9 bases lay between the germline ends. In DNA form, the CDR3 reads TGTGCCAGCAGTTCCCTATTGGACTATGGCTACACCTTC. Translating gives CASSSLLDYGYTF.

This chain's CDR3 is CASSGLAGFRETQYF. The CDR3 DNA reads TGTGCCAGCAGCGGTCTAGCGGGGTTTCGGGAGACCCAGTACTTC. The chain has TRBV21-1 and TRBJ2-5; the D call in the table, TRBD2, was not verified against the DNA. TRBV21-1 is recorded as a pseudogene. The CDR3 runs 15 residues.

A few counts support this clonotype. V usage is TRBV5-1 and J usage is TRBJ2-3; the D is unclear. Per the germline V gene, CDR1 is SGHRS and CDR2 is YFSETQ. CDR3 length equals 15 residues. The ends were cut back, 3 bases at V and 0 bases at J, with 11 bases in the middle. The CDR3 loop reads CASSSTATSTDTQYF. The CDR3 DNA follows: TGCGCCAGCAGCTCGACGGCGACTAGCACAGATACGCAGTATTTT.

In its sample, this clonotype was seen many times. The chain is built from TRBV11-2 and TRBJ2-3; 8 nucleotides agree with TRBD1. In germline, CDR1 is SGHAT, CDR2 FQNNGV. The CDR3 is 15 amino acids. Losses at the gene ends were 0 bases for V and 5 bases for J; bases not matched to a gene: 4. DNA of the CDR3: TGTGCCAGCAGCTTAGATGGCAGGGGGCGAGATACGCAGTATTTT. Translating gives CASSLDGRGRDTQYF.

This rearrangement joins TRBV4-1 to TRBJ2-3; D is perhaps TRBD1 (5 bases). Trimming stripped 1 base from V and 0 bases from J, with 8 bases between. Germline CDR1 and CDR2: MGHRA and YSYEKL. The CDR3 covers 15 residues. The CDR3 region is CASSQVQASTDTQYF. CDR3 DNA sequence: TGCGCCAGCAGCCAAGTACAGGCAAGCACAGATACGCAGTATTTT.

This clonotype was counted between two and nine times. This chain links TRBV7-8 with TRBJ2-2; 9 nucleotides match TRBD1. Germline V lookup: CDR1 SGHVS, CDR2 FQNEAQ. The V and J ends lost 2 bases and 6 bases, in that order; junction bases with no gene match: 4. The CDR3 loop spans 15 amino acids. The DNA for the CDR3 is TGTGCCAGCAGCTTATGGGACAGGGTCCCCGGGGAGCTGTTTTTT. Amino acids: CASSLWDRVPGELFF.

This clonotype was picked up a small number of times. J is TRBJ2-7 and V is TRBV4-2, with 7 positions matching TRBD2. The V and J ends lost 5 bases and 0 bases, in that order; junction bases with no gene match: 4. The CDR3 sequence is 14 residues long. Germline V gene lookup returns CDR1 LGHNA and CDR2 YNFKEQ. The CDR3 loop reads CASSKAGNSYEQYF. CDR3 in DNA: TGTGCCAGCAGCAAAGCGGGAAACTCCTACGAGCAGTACTTC.

This clonotype has just a few counts. The chain joins TRBV7-2 to TRBJ1-2; D is unclear. CDR3 length: 14 residues. Germline V gene lookup returns CDR1 SGHTA and CDR2 FQGNSA. Between the trimmed V and J ends, which lost 5 bases and 4 bases, there was a span of 14 bases. The CDR3 nucleotides are TGTGCCAGCAGCCTAGACATGGGGTCCTATGGCTACACCTTC. Its protein product is CASSLDMGSYGYTF.

This chain links TRBV20-1 with TRBJ2-3, with D maybe TRBD2 (6 bases). The ends were cut back, 3 bases at V and 0 bases at J, with 16 bases in the middle. This CDR3 contains 16 residues. CDR1 is DFQATT and CDR2 is SNEGSKA in the germline V gene (reference sequence). This CDR3 is CSARAPRGTSTDTQYF. CDR3 in DNA: TGCAGTGCTAGGGCCCCCCGCGGGACTAGCACAGATACGCAGTATTTT.

This clonotype was counted only a few times. V usage is TRBV24-1 and J usage is TRBJ2-1; TRBD2 might be the D (5 bases). The length of the CDR3 is 13 residues. Looked up from germline, CDR1 is KGHDR and CDR2 is SFDVKD. Between the trimmed V and J ends, which lost 9 bases and 9 bases, there was a span of 17 bases. CDR3 coding DNA: TGTGCCACCTCAGTCGCGCGAGGGAGTGAGCAGTTCTTC. Protein: CATSVARGSEQFF.

The CDR3 region has the DNA TGTGCCAGCAGCTTAGCAAGGGCTAGCGGGAGATACGAGCAGTACTTC. It specifies CASSLARASGRYEQYF. The gene calls are TRBV7-8 and TRBJ2-7; 10 bases align to TRBD2. This CDR3 has 16 amino acids. Germline V gene lookup returns CDR1 SGHVS and CDR2 FQNEAQ. The V gene end was trimmed by 0 bases and the J gene end by 4 bases; junction bases not matched to a gene: 6. Full variable domain (rest looked up from reference TRBV7-8 and TRBJ2-7): GAGVSQSPRYKVAKRGQDVALRCDPISGHVSLFWYQQALGQGPEFLTYFQNEAQLDKSGLPSDRFFAERPEGSVSTLKIQRTQQEDSAVYLCASSLARASGRYEQYFGPGTRLTVT.

The CDR3 loop is CASGRLVGAIGNEQFF. CDR3 DNA: TGTGCCAGCGGGAGACTAGTGGGGGCCATTGGGAATGAGCAGTTCTTC. The V call is TRBV12-3 or TRBV12-4, the J call TRBJ2-1; tentatively, D is TRBD1 or TRBD2 (6 bases each). V was pared by 8 bases and J by 7 bases, with 24 bases between. This CDR3 is built from 16 residues.

The genes are TRBV6-2 or TRBV6-3 and TRBJ2-7, with a weak D call TRBD1 (5 bases). With 10 bases removed from V and 3 bases from J, the gap between germline ends came to 10 bases. The CDR3 contains 11 residues. Germline V CDR1 and CDR2: MNHEY, SVGEGT. This CDR3 reads CATRQIYEQYF. CDR3 nucleotide sequence: TGTGCCACCCGACAGATCTACGAGCAGTACTTC.

This chain joins TRBV5-6 and TRBJ1-2; D not certain. In germline, CDR1 is SGHDT, CDR2 YYEEEE. The V end was cut by 0 bases, the J end by 4 bases, with 13 bases between. The CDR3 loop spans 15 amino acids. The CDR3 DNA sequence: TGTGCCAGCAGCTTGGCCTCAGGCGCGTCCTATGGCTACACCTTC. Protein product: CASSLASGASYGYTF.

The V and J genes are TRBV20-1 and TRBJ2-3, with 7 bases fitting TRBD2. Germline loops: CDR1 DFQATT, CDR2 SNEGSKA (reference sequence). The CDR3 totals 15 residues. V lost 3 bases and J lost 0; bases outside the gene matches: 6. The CDR3 coding sequence is TGCAGTGCTAGTCCTCTAGCGGCTAGCACAGATACGCAGTATTTT. It is translated as CSASPLAASTDTQYF.

This clonotype occurred a few times. The chain links TRBV20-1 to TRBJ2-5, with a possible D match to TRBD2 (6 bases). Germline V gene sequence: CDR1 DFQATT, CDR2 SNEGSKA (reference sequence). V gave up 6 bases and J gave up 0 bases, with 8 bases separating them. This CDR3 has 12 residues. CDR3 DNA sequence: TGCAGTGCAAGGACTAACCAAGAGACCCAGTACTTC. It encodes CSARTNQETQYF.

The chain has TRBV20-1 and TRBJ1-4; no clear D. This CDR3 is 14 amino acids long. In germline, CDR1 is DFQATT, CDR2 SNEGSKA (reference sequence). V lost 1 base and J 8 bases, leaving 14 bases between the germline ends. CDR3 loop: CSARARGGREKLFF. Written as DNA, the CDR3 is TGCAGTGCTAGAGCCCGAGGAGGACGGGAAAAACTGTTTTTT.